This T cell receptor beta chain appears in the sequencing data of a study of regulatory T cells in long-lasting Graves disease. As for time point: newly diagnosed GD, antithyroid drugs for less than 3 months. With RNA extracted from PBMCs as input, the TCR library was made. Graves' disease was diagnosed by American Thyroid Association guidelines. The germline V gene has CDR1 SGHDN and CDR2 FVKESK. Unmatched junction bases numbered 7, after V lost 4 bases and J lost 0 bases. The CDR3 contains 18 residues. This clonotype showed up many times. Library construction for TCR beta used iRepertoire HTBI primers and Arm-PCR of CDR3 regions. From the multiplex PCR reads, TCRdb called clonotypes with MiXCR, one entry per CDR3 protein. This sample has a few hundred thousand distinct CDR3 sequences, with about an eighth found just once. This same sample was also taken into another study, of T cells in Graves' hyperthyroidism and ophthalmopathy.

This receptor was taken from a woman aged 18 to 35 with Graves disease. The material was peripheral blood mononuclear cells (PBMCs), obtained at new diagnosis, from a patient treated with antithyroid drugs. V usage is TRBV14 and J usage is TRBJ2-2, with TRBD1 identical over 11 bases. The chain's CDR3 is CASSPWDRGYSNTGELFF. For the CDR3, the DNA is TGTGCCAGCAGCCCTTGGGACAGGGGGTATTCGAACACCGGGGAGCTGTTTTTT.